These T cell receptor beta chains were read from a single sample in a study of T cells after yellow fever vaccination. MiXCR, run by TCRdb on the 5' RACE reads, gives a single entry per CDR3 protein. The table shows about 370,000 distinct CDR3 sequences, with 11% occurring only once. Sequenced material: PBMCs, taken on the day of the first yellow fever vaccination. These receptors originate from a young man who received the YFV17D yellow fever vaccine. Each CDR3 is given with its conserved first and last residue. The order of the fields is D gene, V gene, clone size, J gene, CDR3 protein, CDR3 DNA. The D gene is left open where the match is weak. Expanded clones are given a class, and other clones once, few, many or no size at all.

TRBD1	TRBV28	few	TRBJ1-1	CASRPGQDTEAFF	TGTGCCAGCAGACCTGGACAGGACACTGAAGCTTTCTTT
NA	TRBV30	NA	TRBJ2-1	CACQIRGSFYNEQFF	TGTGCCTGTCAGATCCGGGGCTCCTTCTACAATGAGCAGTTCTTC
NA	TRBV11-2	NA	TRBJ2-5	CASSSRGHQETQYF	TGTGCCAGCAGTAGCAGGGGTCACCAAGAGACCCAGTACTTC
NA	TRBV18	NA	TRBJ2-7	CASSPGAGLAYEQYF	TGTGCCAGCTCACCAGGGGCAGGGTTGGCATACGAGCAGTACTTC
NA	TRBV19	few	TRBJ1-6	CASSPRGGSYNSPLHF	TGTGCCAGTAGTCCACGCGGAGGGTCCTATAATTCACCCCTCCACTTT
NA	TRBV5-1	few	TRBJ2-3	CASSSDPNTDTQYF	TGCGCCAGCAGCTCGGACCCGAACACAGATACGCAGTATTTT
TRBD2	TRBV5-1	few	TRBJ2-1	CASSLWRGLGDEQFF	TGCGCCAGCAGCTTGTGGCGGGGGTTAGGTGATGAGCAGTTCTTC
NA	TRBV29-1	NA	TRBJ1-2	CSVHRGGNYGYTF	TGCAGCGTACATCGAGGGGGAAACTATGGCTACACCTTC
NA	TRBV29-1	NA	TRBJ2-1	CSVEDQDLIYNEQFF	TGCAGCGTTGAAGATCAGGACTTAATCTACAATGAGCAGTTCTTC
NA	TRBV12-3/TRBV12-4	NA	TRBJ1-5	CASSLDFGPQHF	TGTGCCAGCAGTTTAGATTTTGGGCCCCAGCATTTT
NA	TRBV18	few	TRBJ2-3	CASSPANTDTQYF	TGTGCCAGCTCACCAGCTAACACAGATACGCAGTATTTT
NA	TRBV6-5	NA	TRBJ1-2	CASSYSLDYGYTF	TGTGCCAGCAGTTACTCCCTGGACTATGGCTACACCTTC
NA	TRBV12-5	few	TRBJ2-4	CASGPPTGEVSLAKNIQYF	TGTGCTAGTGGTCCCCCGACAGGAGAAGTCTCCTTAGCCAAAAACATTCAGTACTTC
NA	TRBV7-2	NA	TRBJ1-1	CASSLLGRNIMNTEAFF	TGTGCCAGCAGCTTATTGGGACGGAATATTATGAACACTGAAGCTTTCTTT
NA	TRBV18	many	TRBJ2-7	CASSPPGKNEQYF	TGTGCCAGCTCACCCCCAGGGAAGAACGAGCAGTACTTC
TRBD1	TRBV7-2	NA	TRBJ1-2	CASSTYRGGGYTF	TGTGCCAGCAGCACCTACAGGGGCGGCGGCTACACCTTC
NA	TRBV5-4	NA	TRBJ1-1	CASSVGTNTEAFF	TGTGCCAGCAGCGTCGGCACGAACACTGAAGCTTTCTTT
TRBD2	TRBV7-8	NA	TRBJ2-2	CASSLAKSGANTGELFF	TGTGCCAGCAGCTTAGCGAAAAGCGGGGCGAACACCGGGGAGCTGTTTTTT